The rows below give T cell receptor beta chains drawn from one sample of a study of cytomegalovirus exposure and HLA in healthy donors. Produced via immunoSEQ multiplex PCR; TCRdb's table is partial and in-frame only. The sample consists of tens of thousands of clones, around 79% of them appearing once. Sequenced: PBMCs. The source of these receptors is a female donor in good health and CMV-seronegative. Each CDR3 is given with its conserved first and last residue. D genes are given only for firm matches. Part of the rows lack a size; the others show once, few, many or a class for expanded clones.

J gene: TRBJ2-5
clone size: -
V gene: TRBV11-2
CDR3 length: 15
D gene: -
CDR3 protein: CASSLVSGAQETQYF
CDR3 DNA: TGTGCCAGCAGCTTAGTATCAGGGGCACAAGAGACCCAGTACTTC

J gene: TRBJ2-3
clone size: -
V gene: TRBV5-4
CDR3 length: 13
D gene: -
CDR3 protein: CASSSGGQGTQYF
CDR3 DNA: TGTGCCAGCAGCTCCGGGGGTCAAGGTACGCAGTATTTT

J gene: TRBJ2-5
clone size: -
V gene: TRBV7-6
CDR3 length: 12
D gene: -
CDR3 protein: CASSLPGETQYF
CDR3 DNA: TGTGCCAGCAGCTTGCCGGGAGAGACCCAGTACTTC

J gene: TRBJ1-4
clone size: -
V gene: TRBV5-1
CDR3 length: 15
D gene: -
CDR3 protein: CASSLAAGGNEKLFF
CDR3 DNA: TGCGCCAGCAGCTTGGCCGCGGGGGGCAATGAAAAACTGTTTTTT

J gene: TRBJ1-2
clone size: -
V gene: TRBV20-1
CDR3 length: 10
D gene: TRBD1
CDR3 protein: CSASGQGSTF
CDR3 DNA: TGCAGTGCTAGCGGACAGGGGTCCACCTTC

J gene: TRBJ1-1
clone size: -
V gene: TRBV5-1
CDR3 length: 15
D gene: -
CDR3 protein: CASSLLPLFNTEAFF
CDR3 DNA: TGCGCCAGCAGCTTGCTCCCACTTTTTAACACTGAAGCTTTCTTT

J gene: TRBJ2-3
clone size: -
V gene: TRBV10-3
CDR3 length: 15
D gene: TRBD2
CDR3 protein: CAISTSGGETDTQYF
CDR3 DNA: TGTGCCATCAGCACTAGCGGGGGCGAAACAGATACGCAGTATTTT

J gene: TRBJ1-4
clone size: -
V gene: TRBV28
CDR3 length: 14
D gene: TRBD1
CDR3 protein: CASTQTGSGEKLFF
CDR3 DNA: TGTGCCAGCACACAGACAGGGTCGGGTGAAAAACTGTTTTTT

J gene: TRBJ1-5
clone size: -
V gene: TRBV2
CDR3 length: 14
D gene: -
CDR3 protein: CASRADNSNQPQHF
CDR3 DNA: TGTGCCAGCAGGGCTGATAATAGCAATCAGCCCCAGCATTTT

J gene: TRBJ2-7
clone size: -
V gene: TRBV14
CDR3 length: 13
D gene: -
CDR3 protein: CASSRAVTYEQYF
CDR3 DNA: TGTGCCAGCAGCCGAGCGGTCACCTACGAGCAGTACTTC

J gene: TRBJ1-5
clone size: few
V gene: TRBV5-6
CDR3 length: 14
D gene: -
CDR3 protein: CASSSYSINQPQHF
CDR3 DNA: TGTGCCAGCAGCTCCTACAGTATCAATCAGCCCCAGCATTTT

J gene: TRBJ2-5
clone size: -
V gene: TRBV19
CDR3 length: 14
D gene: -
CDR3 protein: CASSVTGAQETQYF
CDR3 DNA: TGTGCCAGTAGTGTGACAGGAGCCCAAGAGACCCAGTACTTC

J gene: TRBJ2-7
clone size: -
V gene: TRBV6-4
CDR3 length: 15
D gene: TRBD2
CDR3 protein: CASSLLAGELYEQYF
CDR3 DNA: TGTGCCAGCAGCCTACTAGCGGGGGAACTCTACGAGCAGTACTTC

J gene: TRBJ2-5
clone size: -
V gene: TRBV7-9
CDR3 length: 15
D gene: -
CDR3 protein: CASSFWQANQETQYF
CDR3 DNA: TGTGCCAGCAGCTTCTGGCAGGCCAACCAAGAGACCCAGTACTTC

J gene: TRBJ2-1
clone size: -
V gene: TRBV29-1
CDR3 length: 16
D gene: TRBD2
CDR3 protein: CSVEGGTSGRVVEQFF
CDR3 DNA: TGCAGCGTTGAAGGGGGGACTAGCGGGAGAGTTGTTGAGCAGTTCTTC

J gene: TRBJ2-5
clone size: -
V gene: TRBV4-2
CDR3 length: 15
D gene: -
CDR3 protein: CASSQREGLEETQYF
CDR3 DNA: TGTGCCAGCAGCCAACGAGAAGGCCTAGAAGAGACCCAGTACTTC

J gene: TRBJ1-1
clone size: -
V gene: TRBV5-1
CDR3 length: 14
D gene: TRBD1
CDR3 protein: CASSSRTGKTEAFF
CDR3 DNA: TGCGCCAGCAGCTCTCGGACAGGGAAGACTGAAGCTTTCTTT

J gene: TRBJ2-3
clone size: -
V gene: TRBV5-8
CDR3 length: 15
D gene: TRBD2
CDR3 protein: CASTLGGGAADTQYF
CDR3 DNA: TGTGCCAGTACCCTGGGCGGGGGGGCGGCAGATACGCAGTATTTT

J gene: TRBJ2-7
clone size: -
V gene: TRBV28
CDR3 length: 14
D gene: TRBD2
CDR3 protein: CASSWGGRREARYF
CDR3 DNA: TGTGCCAGCAGTTGGGGGGGTCGTCGGGAAGCCCGGTACTTC

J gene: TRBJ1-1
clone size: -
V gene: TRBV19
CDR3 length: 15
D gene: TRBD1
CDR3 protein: CASSIGDRPNTEAFF
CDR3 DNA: TGTGCCAGTAGTATCGGGGACAGACCGAACACTGAAGCTTTCTTT

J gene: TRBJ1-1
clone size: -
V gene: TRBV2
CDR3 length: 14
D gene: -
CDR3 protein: CASRVWGQTTEAFF
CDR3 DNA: TGTGCCAGCAGGGTATGGGGGCAGACCACTGAAGCTTTCTTT

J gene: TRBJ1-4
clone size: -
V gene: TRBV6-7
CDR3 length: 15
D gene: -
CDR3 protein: CAKGTRRFLGEKLFF
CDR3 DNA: TGTGCCAAAGGGACACGGCGGTTCCTGGGTGAAAAACTGTTTTTT

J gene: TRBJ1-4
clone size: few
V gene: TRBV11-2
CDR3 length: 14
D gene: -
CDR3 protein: CASAQGLSNEKLFF
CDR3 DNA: TGTGCCAGTGCCCAGGGTCTCAGTAATGAAAAACTGTTTTTT

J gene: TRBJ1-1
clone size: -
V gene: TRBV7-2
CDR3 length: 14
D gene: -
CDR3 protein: CASSLGQENTEAFF
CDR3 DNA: TGTGCCAGCAGCTTAGGACAGGAGAACACTGAAGCTTTCTTT

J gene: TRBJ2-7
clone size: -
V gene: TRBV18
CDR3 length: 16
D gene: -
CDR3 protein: CASSPQPTGASYEQYF
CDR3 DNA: TGTGCCAGCTCACCCCAGCCGACAGGAGCCTCCTACGAGCAGTACTTC

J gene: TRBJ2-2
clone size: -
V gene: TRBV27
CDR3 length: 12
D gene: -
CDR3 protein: CASSWSGGELFF
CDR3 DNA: TGTGCCAGCAGTTGGAGTGGCGGGGAGCTGTTTTTT

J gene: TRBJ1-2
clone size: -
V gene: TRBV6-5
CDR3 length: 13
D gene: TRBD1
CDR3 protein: CASSGQGARGYTF
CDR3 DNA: TGTGCCAGCAGCGGACAGGGGGCGAGGGGCTACACCTTC

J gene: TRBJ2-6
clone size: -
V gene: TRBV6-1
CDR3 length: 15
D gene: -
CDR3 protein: CASTGGYSGANVLTF
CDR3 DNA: TGTGCCAGCACGGGGGGCTACTCTGGGGCCAACGTCCTGACTTTC

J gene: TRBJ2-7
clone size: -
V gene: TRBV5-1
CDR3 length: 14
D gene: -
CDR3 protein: CASSLSPAAYEQYF
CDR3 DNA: TGCGCCAGCAGCTTAAGTCCGGCGGCCTACGAGCAGTACTTC

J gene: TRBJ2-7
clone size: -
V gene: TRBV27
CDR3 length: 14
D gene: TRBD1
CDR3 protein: CASRVRQGSYEQYF
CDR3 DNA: TGTGCCAGCAGGGTAAGACAGGGGTCCTACGAGCAGTACTTC

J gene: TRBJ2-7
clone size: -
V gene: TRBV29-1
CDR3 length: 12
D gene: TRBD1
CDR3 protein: CSVGKDRGEQYF
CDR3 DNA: TGCAGCGTGGGAAAAGACAGGGGCGAGCAGTACTTC